This is a list of T cell receptor beta chains from one sample in a study of blood T cell repertoires in COVID-19. TCRdb's copy holds only in-frame clones and misses some; the assay was immunoSEQ multiplex PCR. The sample shows about 130,000 clones, around 86% of them seen only once. Sequencing was done on a sample of peripheral blood. The receptors here all came from a man aged 35-49 years with active or convalescent COVID-19. Each CDR3 is given with its conserved first and last residue. Fields, in order: J gene, clone size, D gene, V gene, CDR3 length, CDR3 DNA, CDR3 protein. The D gene is left open where the match is weak. Part of the rows lack a size; the others show once, few, many or a class for expanded clones.

J gene: TRBJ2-3
clone size: -
D gene: TRBD1
V gene: TRBV24-1
CDR3 length: 14
CDR3 DNA: TGTGCCACCAGTGAGTCTGACAGGGCAGATACGCAGTATTTT
CDR3 protein: CATSESDRADTQYF

J gene: TRBJ1-2
clone size: -
D gene: TRBD1
V gene: TRBV5-1
CDR3 length: 15
CDR3 DNA: TGCGCCAGCAGCTCCGGACAGGGAGCTAACTATGGCTACACCTTC
CDR3 protein: CASSSGQGANYGYTF

J gene: TRBJ2-1
clone size: -
D gene: TRBD2
V gene: TRBV12-5
CDR3 length: 16
CDR3 DNA: TGTGCTAGTGGTTTGAGCGGGGGCGGGAAGGGCAATGAGCAGTTCTTC
CDR3 protein: CASGLSGGGKGNEQFF

J gene: TRBJ1-1
clone size: -
D gene: -
V gene: TRBV19
CDR3 length: 14
CDR3 DNA: TGTGCCAGTAGTACTCCGGGACTCCTCACTGAAGCTTTCTTT
CDR3 protein: CASSTPGLLTEAFF

J gene: TRBJ1-5
clone size: -
D gene: -
V gene: TRBV6-1
CDR3 length: 15
CDR3 DNA: TGTGCCAGCAGTGAACTGCAGGCTAGCAATCAGCCCCAGCATTTT
CDR3 protein: CASSELQASNQPQHF

J gene: TRBJ1-5
clone size: -
D gene: -
V gene: TRBV12-3/TRBV12-4
CDR3 length: 12
CDR3 DNA: TGTGCCAGCAGTCCCTCCCCTCAGCCCCAGCATTTT
CDR3 protein: CASSPSPQPQHF

J gene: TRBJ2-7
clone size: once
D gene: -
V gene: TRBV9
CDR3 length: 13
CDR3 DNA: TGTGCCAGCAGCGCACAGGATTCCTACGAGCAGTACTTC
CDR3 protein: CASSAQDSYEQYF

J gene: TRBJ2-3
clone size: -
D gene: -
V gene: TRBV7-2
CDR3 length: 15
CDR3 DNA: TGTGCCAGCAGACTGACAGGCGGTGCTGAAAATACGCAGTATTTT
CDR3 protein: CASRLTGGAENTQYF

J gene: TRBJ1-2
clone size: -
D gene: -
V gene: TRBV6-5
CDR3 length: 13
CDR3 DNA: TGTGCCAGCAGCCCGGACAGCGGCTATGGCTACACCTTC
CDR3 protein: CASSPDSGYGYTF

J gene: TRBJ2-5
clone size: -
D gene: TRBD2
V gene: TRBV5-1
CDR3 length: 15
CDR3 DNA: TGCGCCAGCAGCTTGCAAGCTAGCGGGCAAGAGACCCAGTACTTC
CDR3 protein: CASSLQASGQETQYF

J gene: TRBJ2-2
clone size: once
D gene: -
V gene: TRBV6-4
CDR3 length: 13
CDR3 DNA: TGTGCCAGCAGTTGGGACTTCACCGGGGAGCTGTTTTTT
CDR3 protein: CASSWDFTGELFF

J gene: TRBJ1-6
clone size: once
D gene: -
V gene: TRBV19
CDR3 length: 14
CDR3 DNA: TGTGCCAGTAGCCCGTCTTCTTATAATTCACCCCTCCACTTT
CDR3 protein: CASSPSSYNSPLHF

J gene: TRBJ1-2
clone size: -
D gene: TRBD1
V gene: TRBV3-1/TRBV3-2
CDR3 length: 14
CDR3 DNA: TGTGCCAGCAGCCAACTGGACAGGGACTATGGCTACACCTTC
CDR3 protein: CASSQLDRDYGYTF

J gene: TRBJ1-3
clone size: -
D gene: -
V gene: TRBV2
CDR3 length: 14
CDR3 DNA: TGTGCCAGCAGGGATGGGGACAAGTCCGTCACCATATATTTT
CDR3 protein: CASRDGDKSVTIYF

J gene: TRBJ2-1
clone size: -
D gene: -
V gene: TRBV10-3
CDR3 length: 15
CDR3 DNA: TGTGCCATCACCCCGGACTTCTTCTCCTACAATGAGCAGTTCTTC
CDR3 protein: CAITPDFFSYNEQFF

J gene: TRBJ1-2
clone size: -
D gene: -
V gene: TRBV6-5
CDR3 length: 13
CDR3 DNA: TGTGCCAGCAGCCTGGGCAGTAACTATGGCTACACCTTC
CDR3 protein: CASSLGSNYGYTF

J gene: TRBJ1-1
clone size: few
D gene: -
V gene: TRBV6-5
CDR3 length: 15
CDR3 DNA: TGTGCCAGCAGTTACTGGAACAGGGCTAACACTGAAGCTTTCTTT
CDR3 protein: CASSYWNRANTEAFF

J gene: TRBJ2-5
clone size: -
D gene: -
V gene: TRBV7-3
CDR3 length: 15
CDR3 DNA: TGTGCCAGCAGCTTATTTGCCGGGATGGGGGAGACCCAGTACTTC
CDR3 protein: CASSLFAGMGETQYF

J gene: TRBJ2-7
clone size: -
D gene: TRBD1
V gene: TRBV18
CDR3 length: 13
CDR3 DNA: TGTGCCAGCTCCCCGGGACAGAACTACGAGCAGTACTTC
CDR3 protein: CASSPGQNYEQYF

J gene: TRBJ1-4
clone size: few
D gene: TRBD1
V gene: TRBV6-6
CDR3 length: 19
CDR3 DNA: TGTGCCAGCAGTCAATTCCCCGGGACAGGGGGCGCGACTAATGAAAAACTGTTTTTT
CDR3 protein: CASSQFPGTGGATNEKLFF

J gene: TRBJ1-3
clone size: -
D gene: -
V gene: TRBV12-3/TRBV12-4
CDR3 length: 12
CDR3 DNA: TGTGCCAGCAGTCCCGCTGGAAACACCATATATTTT
CDR3 protein: CASSPAGNTIYF